The clone carrying this T cell receptor (beta chain) was detected a few times. The antigen is not known. It was RNA transcripts that yielded the amplified TCR beta CDR3 regions. TCR CDR3 regions were first amplified by RT-PCR with HTBI primers. A single record per CDR3 protein comes from TCRdb applying MiXCR to the multiplex PCR reads. The sample lists around 270,000 distinct CDR3 sequences, approximately 18% occurring once. This record comes from a study of T cells in Graves' hyperthyroidism and ophthalmopathy. Findings of the study overall: Ophthalmopathy prediction by the model preceded onset by a median about 6.3 months. Blood also carried most thyroid clonotypes expanded above 0.001.

Together with thyroid ultrasound, orbital computed tomography, serum thyroxine and TRAb, clinical symptoms were used for diagnoses. Material: blood. The origin of this receptor is a man in his fifties with Graves' ophthalmopathy.

CDR3 sequence (DNA): TGTGCCACCAGTGAAGGGGGATACCAAGAGACCCAGTACTTC. It encodes CATSEGGYQETQYF. The J gene is TRBJ2-5, the V gene TRBV24-1; perhaps TRBD1 as D (6 bases). Germline V lookup: CDR1 KGHDR, CDR2 SFDVKD. Between the trimmed V and J ends, which lost 4 bases and 0 bases, there was a span of 8 bases. The CDR3 is 14 residues long.